These 6 T cell receptor beta chains were sequenced from one sample in a study of blood T cell repertoires in COVID-19. The protocol was immunoSEQ multiplex PCR, while the TCRdb copy is restricted to in-frame clones and leaves out a portion. The table has 430,000 or so clones, around nine tenths seen once; the top ten hold 0.8% to 0.85%. The sequenced material came from peripheral blood. These receptors came from a man between 18 and 35 years old with COVID-19, enrolled during active disease.

This sequence joins TRBV5-3 and TRBJ1-2; D perhaps matches TRBD1 (6 bases). TRBV5-3 is known as an ORF, though its function is uncertain. The CDR3 is made up of 16 amino acids. V lost 4 bases, J lost 4 bases, and 20 bases lay in between. Here the CDR3 DNA reads TGTGCCAGAAGCCTACCCCGGACAGCCTTCTCCTATGGCTACACCTTC. The encoded protein is CARSLPRTAFSYGYTF.

This sequence joins TRBV6-5 and TRBJ2-1; maybe TRBD2 (6 bases). Germline assignment: CDR1 MNHEY and CDR2 SVGAGI. V was cut by 0 bases and J by 4 bases, with 13 bases left in between. This CDR3 spans 16 amino acids. The CDR3 loop reads CASSYSPGLLYNEQFF. In DNA form, the CDR3 reads TGTGCCAGCAGTTACTCACCGGGACTTCTATACAATGAGCAGTTCTTC.

This rearrangement joins TRBV19 to TRBJ1-3; D gene ambiguous. The CDR3 covers 13 residues. Trimming cost V 10 bases and J 4 bases, with 14 bases left between them. Germline CDR1 LNHDA, CDR2 SQIVND (reference sequence). CDR3 region: CATGQELGNTIYF. Written as DNA, the CDR3 is TGTGCCACCGGTCAAGAGCTCGGAAACACCATATATTTT.

V and J are TRBV11-3 and TRBJ2-1; 10 bases align to TRBD1. J gave up 2 bases and V 8 bases, and 9 bases lay outside the gene matches. CDR1 is SGHNT, CDR2 YENEEA, per germline. This CDR3 is built from 16 residues. The chain's CDR3 is CASGQGVLGAYNEQFF. In DNA form, the CDR3 reads TGTGCCAGCGGACAGGGGGTTTTAGGTGCCTACAATGAGCAGTTCTTC. Full variable domain (outside the CDR3, taken from reference TRBV11-3 and TRBJ2-1): EAGVVQSPRYKIIEKKQPVAFWCNPISGHNTLYWYLQNLGQGPELLIRYENEEAVDDSQLPKDRFSAERLKGVDSTLKIQPAELGDSAVYLCASGQGVLGAYNEQFFGPGTRLTVL.

This chain links TRBV7-6 with TRBJ2-3; weak D call: TRBD1 (6 bases). V shed 1 base and J shed 4 bases, with 12 bases lying between them. The CDR3 is 15 residues long. CDR1 and CDR2 (germline): SGHVS, FNYEAQ. CDR3 sequence (DNA): TGTGCCAGCAGCTTAGGGCCCGAGGGGGCAGATACGCAGTATTTT. Translation: CASSLGPEGADTQYF.

This chain uses TRBV15 with TRBJ2-6; a weak D match, TRBD2 (5 bases). There are 15 residues in the CDR3. The germline V gene encodes CDR1 LNHNV and CDR2 YYDKDF (reference sequence). The ends were cut back, 7 bases at V and 2 bases at J, with 12 bases in the middle. This chain's CDR3 is CATTPTGTGANVLTF. The CDR3 region has the DNA TGTGCCACCACCCCAACGGGGACTGGGGCCAACGTCCTGACTTTC.